This T cell receptor (beta chain) was profiled in a study of blood T cell repertoires in COVID-19. Turning to the study itself: Whether acute or convalescent, the COVID-19 samples came from the United States, Italy and Spain. T cells, B-cell-depleted T cells, or PBMCs supplied cDNA or gDNA.

In the study's own analysis: Cell counts per sample came from amplifying reference gene primers. Profiled with immunoSEQ multiplex PCR; TCRdb holds only in-frame clones, not every one. That table furnishes V, J and clone size, whereas the DNA furnished D and trimming. The sample carries some 380,000 clones, over 65% recorded once. Trimming took off 7 bases at V and 1 base at J, with 16 bases between the two ends. There are 14 residues in the CDR3. Germline CDR1 is SQVTM and CDR2 is ANQGSEA. The TCR was taken from a human donor with acute or convalescent COVID-19. The donor label of this sample is uncertain. The sample taken for sequencing was peripheral blood. The chain combines TRBV29-1 with TRBJ1-1; weak D call: TRBD1 (5 bases). The CDR3: CSASIAGGNTEAFF. The CDR3 nucleotides read TGCAGCGCGAGTATCGCCGGGGGGAACACTGAAGCTTTCTTT.